This TCR beta chain was sequenced for a study of blood T cell repertoires in COVID-19. About the research overall: Samples of COVID-19 (acute and convalescent) were obtained from the United States, Italy and Spain. T cells, B-cell-depleted T cells, or PBMCs provided the cDNA or gDNA that served as material.

How the authors handled the data: Nucleated cell number was recorded as an estimate derived from reference gene primer amplification. TCRdb's table, derived via immunoSEQ multiplex PCR, lists solely in-frame clones and lacks some. V, J and clone size are those of that table, while D and trimming were read from the DNA. The data show roughly 230,000 clones, 80% to 85% seen once. For recovered donors of Cohort 3, there were two negative PCRs, clearance, or symptom resolution. CDR1 and CDR2 from the germline V gene are KGHDR and SFDVKD. CDR3 size: 15 residues. V lost 4 bases and J lost 7; bases outside the gene matches: 9.

The genes are TRBV24-1 and TRBJ1-5; 7 bases line up with TRBD1. The sequence derives from a man between 50 and 59 years old who had recovered from COVID-19. The specimen was PBMCs or T cells enriched from blood (not recorded which). CDR3 sequence reads: CATSDPDRVGQPQHF. In DNA form, the CDR3 reads TGTGCCACCAGTGACCCAGACAGGGTTGGACAGCCCCAGCATTTT.